This TCR beta chain was documented in a study of T cells in Graves' hyperthyroidism and ophthalmopathy. The source material, RNA transcripts, was used to amplify TCR beta CDR3 regions. The TCR CDR3 first-round RT-PCR relied on the HTBI primer set. TCRdb re-called the multiplex PCR reads through MiXCR, storing one row per CDR3 protein. In the table there are 300,000 to 500,000 distinct CDR3 sequences, around 15% of which are singletons. This CDR3 is 14 amino acids long. Per the germline V gene, CDR1 is DFQATT and CDR2 is SNEGSKA (reference sequence). Trimming cost V 5 bases and J 2 bases; bases outside gene matches: 8. The study excluded patients with uncontrolled infection, other autoimmune disease, pregnancy or lactation. Clinical symptoms, serum thyroxine and TRAb, thyroid ultrasound and orbital computed tomography together formed the diagnostic basis. Findings and limits, study-wide: Researchers found most expanded thyroid clonotypes above 0.001 in blood as well.

Ten or more counts support this clonotype. What it binds is unknown. The TCR originated in a middle-aged man with Graves' ophthalmopathy. What was sequenced was blood. The V gene is TRBV20-1, the J gene TRBJ2-7; 8 positions agree with TRBD2. In DNA form, the CDR3 reads TGCAGTGCTCCACGTAGCGGGACACCCTACGAGCAGTACTTC. It yields the protein CSAPRSGTPYEQYF.